The rows below give T cell receptor beta chains drawn from one sample of a study of control samples from healthy donors and cancer patients. Sequencing used immunoSEQ multiplex PCR; TCRdb keeps in-frame clones, though not all of them. The table has about 76,000 clones, around 90% seen once. The sequencing input was PBMCs. Receptors originate from a woman in her 50s with colorectal cancer. Each CDR3 is given with its conserved first and last residue. A D gene is named only where the DNA matches it firmly. Only some rows state a clone size, as once, few, many or a class for expanded clones.

cdr3_aa	cdr3_nt	clone_size	d_call	v_call	j_call
CASSLDSPSGELFF	TGTGCCAGCAGCTTAGATTCCCCCTCCGGGGAGCTGTTTTTT	NA	NA	TRBV11-3	TRBJ2-2
CASSLTGQFPSTDTQYF	TGCGCCAGCAGCTTAACTGGACAGTTCCCTAGCACAGATACGCAGTATTTT	NA	NA	TRBV5-1	TRBJ2-3
CASSIRHQETQYF	TGTGCCAGTAGTATAAGACACCAAGAGACCCAGTACTTC	NA	NA	TRBV19	TRBJ2-5
CASSFGGAYLNEQFF	TGTGCCAGCAGCTTCGGGGGGGCCTATCTAAATGAGCAGTTCTTC	NA	TRBD2	TRBV7-2	TRBJ2-1
CASSDGVLSDTQYF	TGTGCCAGCAGCGATGGGGTTTTATCAGATACGCAGTATTTT	NA	NA	TRBV7-2	TRBJ2-3
CASRGSGEKLFF	TGTGCCAGCAGAGGTTCGGGTGAAAAACTGTTTTTT	NA	NA	TRBV12-3/TRBV12-4	TRBJ1-4
CASSVALTATNEKLFF	TGCGCCAGCAGCGTGGCATTGACCGCGACTAATGAAAAACTGTTTTTT	once	NA	TRBV5-1	TRBJ1-4
CASSMGQGRNHEQFF	TGTGCCAGCAGTATGGGACAGGGAAGGAACCATGAGCAGTTCTTC	NA	TRBD1	TRBV5-5	TRBJ2-1
CASSQVTGAEAFF	TGCGCCAGCAGCCAAGTGACAGGGGCTGAAGCTTTCTTT	NA	TRBD1	TRBV4-3	TRBJ1-1
CASSQEGGVTEAFF	TGCGCCAGCAGCCAAGAGGGCGGGGTAACTGAAGCTTTCTTT	NA	NA	TRBV4-3	TRBJ1-1
CASSLEDRGSTDTQYF	TGCGCCAGCAGCTTGGAAGACAGGGGAAGCACAGATACGCAGTATTTT	NA	TRBD1	TRBV5-1	TRBJ2-3
CASSDSRQGVSSPLHF	TGTGCCAGCAGTGATTCCCGACAGGGGGTCAGTTCACCCCTCCACTTT	few	TRBD1	TRBV25-1	TRBJ1-6
CATSDSSGAAGANVLTF	TGTGCCACCAGTGATAGTTCCGGGGCCGCTGGGGCCAACGTCCTGACTTTC	NA	NA	TRBV24-1	TRBJ2-6
CASSKRTGYGNTEAFF	TGTGCCAGCAGCAAGAGGACAGGGTATGGGAACACTGAAGCTTTCTTT	NA	TRBD1	TRBV5-6	TRBJ1-1
CSVGAGSTGELFF	TGCAGCGTTGGAGCAGGGTCCACCGGGGAGCTGTTTTTT	NA	NA	TRBV29-1	TRBJ2-2
CASSLSTYNEQFF	TGTGCCAGCAGCTTATCCACCTACAATGAGCAGTTCTTC	NA	NA	TRBV7-3	TRBJ2-1
CASSFGQQETQYF	TGTGCCAGCAGCTTCGGACAGCAAGAGACCCAGTACTTC	NA	NA	TRBV7-2	TRBJ2-5
CASSVTSGGTGELFF	TGCGCCAGCAGCGTCACTTCAGGGGGGACCGGGGAGCTGTTTTTT	NA	NA	TRBV10-1	TRBJ2-2
CSARATQKLFF	TGCAGTGCCCGAGCGACCCAAAAACTGTTTTTT	NA	NA	TRBV20-1	TRBJ1-4
CASSQWGQGGDGYTF	TGTGCCAGCAGCCAGTGGGGACAGGGAGGTGATGGCTACACCTTC	NA	TRBD1	TRBV3-1/TRBV3-2	TRBJ1-2
CASSLNQGSNQPQHF	TGTGCCAGCAGTTTAAACCAGGGTAGCAATCAGCCCCAGCATTTT	once	NA	TRBV27	TRBJ1-5
CASSLSLAGRAFF	TGTGCCAGCAGTTTAAGTCTGGCGGGGAGAGCTTTCTTT	NA	NA	TRBV12-3/TRBV12-4	TRBJ1-1
CASSLSGDRANYGYTF	TGTGCCAGCAGCTTATCAGGCGACAGGGCCAACTATGGCTACACCTTC	NA	TRBD1	TRBV7-2	TRBJ1-2
CASSQRGNSPLHF	TGTGCCAGCAGCCAACGCGGTAATTCACCCCTCCACTTT	NA	NA	TRBV3-1/TRBV3-2	TRBJ1-6
CASGRGNEQFF	TGTGCCAGCGGAAGGGGGAATGAGCAGTTCTTC	NA	NA	TRBV6-5	TRBJ2-1
CASTDRGRSEAFF	TGTGCCAGTACCGATAGGGGGCGTTCTGAAGCTTTCTTT	NA	TRBD1	TRBV19	TRBJ1-1
CASSQEPGQGHSPLHF	TGCGCCAGCAGCCAAGAGCCGGGACAGGGCCATTCACCCCTCCACTTT	NA	TRBD1	TRBV4-1	TRBJ1-6
CASSESSSGGETQYF	TGCGCCAGCAGTGAGTCTTCTAGCGGTGGGGAGACCCAGTACTTC	NA	TRBD2	TRBV10-1	TRBJ2-5
CASSEDLSTGFNYGYTF	TGTGCCAGCAGTGAAGACCTCTCGACGGGGTTTAACTATGGCTACACCTTC	NA	NA	TRBV6-1	TRBJ1-2
CASSFGTGNTEAFF	TGTGCCAGCAGTTTTGGGACGGGGAACACTGAAGCTTTCTTT	NA	NA	TRBV6-2/TRBV6-3	TRBJ1-1
CASSYPGEANTEAFF	TGTGCCAGCAGTTACCCAGGGGAGGCGAACACTGAAGCTTTCTTT	NA	NA	TRBV6-2/TRBV6-3	TRBJ1-1
CASSQETRVADTQYF	TGTGCCAGCAGCCAAGAGACTAGGGTCGCAGATACGCAGTATTTT	NA	NA	TRBV3-1/TRBV3-2	TRBJ2-3
CASSHGGGNGAFF	TGTGCCAGCAGTCACGGGGGGGGAAACGGAGCTTTCTTT	NA	NA	TRBV6-5	TRBJ1-1
CASSPAQGFGNTIYF	TGTGCCAGCTCACCCGCGCAGGGTTTTGGAAACACCATATATTTT	NA	NA	TRBV18	TRBJ1-3
CASGFNSGGVRDTQYF	TGTGCTAGTGGTTTCAATAGCGGGGGGGTTAGAGATACGCAGTATTTT	NA	TRBD2	TRBV12-5	TRBJ2-3
CASSQEHPDRVSSNQPQHF	TGCGCCAGCAGCCAAGAGCACCCCGACAGGGTGAGTAGCAATCAGCCCCAGCATTTT	NA	TRBD1	TRBV4-3	TRBJ1-5
CATSRGRDLEGEKLFF	TGTGCCACCAGCAGGGGGAGGGACCTGGAGGGTGAAAAACTGTTTTTT	NA	NA	TRBV15	TRBJ1-4
CASSLGLSNEKLFF	TGTGCCAGCAGCTTAGGCCTATCGAATGAAAAACTGTTTTTT	NA	NA	TRBV7-2	TRBJ1-4
CASSSDRANYGYTF	TGCGCCAGCAGCAGTGACAGAGCTAACTATGGCTACACCTTC	NA	NA	TRBV4-1	TRBJ1-2
CASSQAVRQPQHF	TGCGCCAGCAGCCAAGCGGTCCGGCAGCCCCAGCATTTT	few	NA	TRBV4-1	TRBJ1-5
CASGLVWSSHNSPLHF	TGTGCTAGTGGTTTGGTTTGGAGCAGCCATAATTCACCCCTCCACTTT	NA	NA	TRBV12-5	TRBJ1-6
CASSHLEGVGNQPQHF	TGTGCCAGTAGTCACTTGGAGGGGGTGGGCAATCAGCCCCAGCATTTT	NA	NA	TRBV19	TRBJ1-5
CASTRESYNEQFF	TGCGCCAGCACCCGAGAGTCCTACAATGAGCAGTTCTTC	NA	NA	TRBV5-1	TRBJ2-1
CASSLGLAGGRDTDTQYF	TGTGCCAGCAGCTTGGGACTAGCGGGGGGACGAGACACAGATACGCAGTATTTT	NA	TRBD2	TRBV11-3	TRBJ2-3
CASSSGTINYGYTF	TGTGCCAGCAGTTCCGGAACTATAAACTATGGCTACACCTTC	few	NA	TRBV28	TRBJ1-2
CASSSRQSSYNEQFF	TGTGCCAGCAGTTCCCGACAGAGCTCCTACAATGAGCAGTTCTTC	NA	NA	TRBV5-6	TRBJ2-1
CASSFNVFSGNTIYF	TGTGCCAGCAGTTTCAATGTATTCTCTGGAAACACCATATATTTT	NA	NA	TRBV2	TRBJ1-3
CASSLRNTEAFF	TGTGCCAGCAGTTTACGGAACACTGAAGCTTTCTTT	NA	NA	TRBV12-3/TRBV12-4	TRBJ1-1
CASSRGDQPQHF	TGTGCCAGCAGCAGGGGGGATCAGCCCCAGCATTTT	NA	TRBD1	TRBV28	TRBJ1-5
CASSPRGGGNTEAFF	TGTGCCAGCAGCCCTCGAGGGGGAGGGAACACTGAAGCTTTCTTT	NA	NA	TRBV7-9	TRBJ1-1
CASSIGRGQGINEQFF	TGTGCCAGTAGTATCGGGCGGGGACAGGGGATAAATGAGCAGTTCTTC	NA	TRBD1	TRBV19	TRBJ2-1
CASSISGGNTGELFF	TGTGCCAGTAGTATATCAGGGGGAAACACCGGGGAGCTGTTTTTT	NA	TRBD1	TRBV19	TRBJ2-2
CASSLLAGSQETQYF	TGTGCCAGCTCACTCTTAGCGGGGTCGCAAGAGACCCAGTACTTC	NA	TRBD2	TRBV18	TRBJ2-5
CASSLDPENQPQHF	TGTGCCAGCAGTTTAGATCCAGAAAATCAGCCCCAGCATTTT	NA	NA	TRBV28	TRBJ1-5
CASSPWTGSDIQYF	TGTGCCAGCAGCCCCTGGACAGGGAGTGACATTCAGTACTTC	NA	TRBD1	TRBV14	TRBJ2-4
CASSWTGRTEAFF	TGTGCCAGCAGTTGGACAGGTCGTACTGAAGCTTTCTTT	NA	TRBD1	TRBV6-2/TRBV6-3	TRBJ1-1
CSASLYNEQFF	TGCAGTGCTAGCCTTTACAATGAGCAGTTCTTC	NA	NA	TRBV20-1	TRBJ2-1
CASSQGTGPVTDTQYF	TGCGCCAGCAGCCAGGGGACAGGGCCGGTCACAGATACGCAGTATTTT	once	TRBD1	TRBV4-1	TRBJ2-3
CASSPDRNYQPQHF	TGTGCCAGCAGTCCTGACAGAAATTATCAGCCCCAGCATTTT	NA	NA	TRBV2	TRBJ1-5
CASSAGLAGADTQYF	TGCGCCAGCAGCGCGGGACTAGCGGGGGCAGATACGCAGTATTTT	NA	TRBD2	TRBV5-1	TRBJ2-3